The sequence of this TCR beta chain was determined in a study of CD8+ T cells in alopecia areata. Study in general: Administration of oral tofacitinib to treated patients was at 5 to 10 mg twice daily. Disease severity was quantified as SALT score of affected scalp area.

Treatment here: oral pan-JAK inhibitor, 5-10 mg twice daily. General study results and limits: Many expanded lesional clones persisted in scalp and blood during tofacitinib treatment.

RNA, once extracted, was reverse transcribed into cDNA for use as the sequencing template. The table came from immunoSEQ multiplex PCR; TCRdb's copy has only in-frame clones and leaves some out. This sample has 150,000 to 250,000 clones, with 60% found just once. V lost 5 bases and J 2 bases, leaving 12 bases between the germline ends. The CDR3 loop spans 15 amino acids. Germline values: CDR1 SGHAT, CDR2 FQNNGV. This clone was seen a single time. Its antigen is currently unknown. This specimen was CD4+ T cells sorted from blood, taken at week 4, from a patient treated with tofacitinib. The chain couples TRBV11-2 to TRBJ2-2; maybe TRBD2 (6 bases). This receptor was obtained from a human donor with alopecia areata. In DNA, the CDR3 is TGTGCCAGCAGCCTCCAGGGAGGAAACACCGGGGAGCTGTTTTTT. Its protein is CASSLQGGNTGELFF.